The rows below give T cell receptor beta chains drawn from one sample of a study of blood T cells in healthy people across ages. TCRdb re-analysed the 5' RACE reads in MiXCR, keeping a single row per CDR3 protein. The sample shows 900,000 to 950,000 distinct CDR3 sequences, almost 30% of them seen only once. These data were also reused for a study on T cells of mothers and their children.

Material: blood. The receptors come from a woman aged 35 to 49 in good health. CDR3s include the opening cysteine and the closing phenylalanine or tryptophan. Each record gives: J gene, clone size, D gene, V gene, CDR3 DNA, CDR3 protein. A D gene is named only where the DNA matches it firmly. Expanded clones get a size class; other rows say once, few or many, or leave the size out.

TRBJ1-2	many	-	TRBV29-1	TGCAGCGTTGAAAGTTCTAACTATGGCTACACCTTC	CSVESSNYGYTF
TRBJ1-6	-	TRBD1	TRBV7-2	TGTGCCAGCAGCTTCCCGGGACAGGGGGCATCACCCCTCCACTTT	CASSFPGQGASPLHF
TRBJ2-5	-	-	TRBV6-6	TGTGCCAGCAGTTACTCGATGACAGGTCGAGAGACCCAGTACTTC	CASSYSMTGRETQYF
TRBJ1-5	-	-	TRBV4-1	TGCGCCAGCAGCCAAGATTTGGGGTTGAATCAGCCCCAGCATTTT	CASSQDLGLNQPQHF
TRBJ2-1	-	TRBD1	TRBV5-6	TGTGCCAGCAGCCCCTTGCCCCGGACAGGTTCCTACAATGAGCAGTTCTTC	CASSPLPRTGSYNEQFF
TRBJ2-3	few	TRBD2	TRBV20-1	TGCAGTGCTAGCCTAGCGGGCACAGATACGCAGTATTTT	CSASLAGTDTQYF
TRBJ1-5	-	TRBD1	TRBV20-1	TGCAGTGCTACAAGGACAGGGGTCGCGGTGGGGACCCAGCATTTT	CSATRTGVAVGTQHF
TRBJ1-2	few	TRBD1	TRBV6-5	TGTGCCAGCAGCTACAGGGGAAGGGGCTTAGGCTATGGCTACACCTTC	CASSYRGRGLGYGYTF
TRBJ1-2	-	-	TRBV20-1	TGCAGTGCTCAATCGCAGGGGCACTATGGCTACACCTTC	CSAQSQGHYGYTF
TRBJ2-7	-	-	TRBV5-1	TGCGCCAGCAGCTTGGTGCAGGGGACGATAACCGAGCAGTACTTC	CASSLVQGTITEQYF
TRBJ1-2	few	-	TRBV5-6	TGTGCCAGCAGCCTGGGGACGCTTAGCTCCTACACCTTC	CASSLGTLSSYTF
TRBJ2-3	-	-	TRBV5-1	TGCGCCAGCAGCGCTCAAGCGGACACAGATACGCAGTATTTT	CASSAQADTDTQYF
TRBJ1-1	-	-	TRBV5-1	TGCGCCAGCAGCTCCAACCCCACAGGGACCACTGAAGCTTTCTTT	CASSSNPTGTTEAFF
TRBJ2-2	-	-	TRBV20-1	TGCAGTGCTAGAGATGGGAGGTGGGACTTTCAAGCCGGGGAGCTGTTTTTT	CSARDGRWDFQAGELFF
TRBJ1-1	-	TRBD1	TRBV6-2/TRBV6-3	TGTGCCAGCAATAGACCGACAGGGCACACTGAAGCTTTCTTT	CASNRPTGHTEAFF
TRBJ2-1	few	-	TRBV12-3/TRBV12-4	TGTGCCAGCAGCCCCGCTAGTCGCAATGAGCAGTTCTTC	CASSPASRNEQFF
TRBJ2-5	many	TRBD2	TRBV12-3/TRBV12-4	TGTGCCAGCAGCCCTACCCAGCGGGGGGTTCAAGAGACCCAGTACTTC	CASSPTQRGVQETQYF
TRBJ2-7	-	TRBD1	TRBV12-3/TRBV12-4	TGTGCCAGCACCCACCAGGGCAGGGGGCGGGTTGAGCAGTACTTC	CASTHQGRGRVEQYF
TRBJ2-1	-	-	TRBV18	TGTGCCAGCTCACCACGGGATTCCGCGGAATCCTACAATGAGCAGTTCTTC	CASSPRDSAESYNEQFF
TRBJ2-7	few	TRBD2	TRBV29-1	TGCAGCGTTGAATGGGTGACTAGCGGGGGCCCGGGGGAGCAGTACTTC	CSVEWVTSGGPGEQYF
TRBJ1-2	many	TRBD1	TRBV12-3/TRBV12-4	TGTGCCAGCAGAGGGGGACAGGGATTCTATGGCTACACCTTC	CASRGGQGFYGYTF
TRBJ2-2	-	TRBD1	TRBV7-2	TGTGCCAGCAGCCTTCGGACAGGATGGACCGGGGAGCTGTTTTTT	CASSLRTGWTGELFF
TRBJ1-1	few	-	TRBV7-2	TGTGCCAGCAGCTTAGATTATAGGATTGAAGCTTTCTTT	CASSLDYRIEAFF
TRBJ2-7	-	TRBD1	TRBV4-3	TGCGCCAGCAGCCAACGGACAGGGCGCGAGCAGTACTTC	CASSQRTGREQYF
TRBJ2-3	-	-	TRBV5-1	TGCGCCAGCAGCTCCCGGGACTCCACCCCAGATATGCAGTATTTT	CASSSRDSTPDMQYF
TRBJ2-7	-	TRBD1	TRBV28	TGTGCCCGCAGTCCAGACAGGGTGCTAGACGAGCAGTACTTC	CARSPDRVLDEQYF
TRBJ2-3	-	-	TRBV21-1	TGTGCCAGCAGCAGAAGGAGCCCGCAGTATTTT	CASSRRSPQYF
TRBJ1-1	-	-	TRBV20-1	TGCAGTGCCAAGAGGCGGGATTGGGGTAGGAACACTGAAGCTTTCTTT	CSAKRRDWGRNTEAFF
TRBJ2-7	few	-	TRBV20-1	TGCAGTGCAGCCCGGGACTCAACCTACGAGCAGTACTTC	CSAARDSTYEQYF
TRBJ2-2	many	TRBD1	TRBV5-1	TGCGCCAGCAGCCGGACAGGGGAGGTCACCGGGGAGCTGTTTTTT	CASSRTGEVTGELFF
TRBJ2-7	-	-	TRBV29-1	TGCAGCGTAGCCGGGACTCTCTACGAGCAGTACTTC	CSVAGTLYEQYF
TRBJ1-1	few	-	TRBV5-1	TGCGCCAGCAGCTTAAGTCCTGTGACCGTGGGCACTGAAGCTTTCTTT	CASSLSPVTVGTEAFF
TRBJ2-5	few	TRBD2	TRBV7-2	TGTGCCAGCAGCTTAAGCGGGGTACCGGGGGAGACCCAGTACTTC	CASSLSGVPGETQYF
TRBJ2-1	-	-	TRBV5-1	TGCGCCAGCAGCGCGGAGGGACAGAGCTCCTACGATGAGCAGTTCTTC	CASSAEGQSSYDEQFF
TRBJ2-5	few	-	TRBV6-6	TGTGCCAGCAGTTACTCAGAAGGGGGGACCCAGTACTTC	CASSYSEGGTQYF
TRBJ1-1	few	-	TRBV20-1	TGCAGTGCAGCCCGAGGGGGAAACCCTGAAGCTTTCTTT	CSAARGGNPEAFF
TRBJ1-1	-	TRBD1	TRBV6-2/TRBV6-3	TGTGCCAGCAGTTCGGGACAGATTTCTGAAGCTTTCTTT	CASSSGQISEAFF
TRBJ2-1	few	-	TRBV14	TGTGCCAGCAGCCATAACAGGGTGGTGGGGCAGTTCTTC	CASSHNRVVGQFF
TRBJ2-1	many	TRBD2	TRBV20-1	TGCAGTGCTAGAAGTACTAGCGGGGGGCGGATTATCGATGAGCAGTTCTTC	CSARSTSGGRIIDEQFF
TRBJ1-2	-	-	TRBV28	TGTGCCAGCAGTAACCCCCAGGGCACCTATGGCTACACCTTC	CASSNPQGTYGYTF
TRBJ2-7	many	TRBD1	TRBV5-1	TGCGCCAGCAGCTTGAGGGGGACAGGGATGTACGAGCAGTACTTC	CASSLRGTGMYEQYF
TRBJ1-4	many	TRBD1	TRBV11-2	TGTGCCAGCAGCACCCGCGGACAGGGGACTAATGAAAAACTGTTTTTT	CASSTRGQGTNEKLFF
TRBJ2-7	many	-	TRBV20-1	TGCAGTGCAGGCCCCCTGATGAGCTCCTACGAGCAGTACTTC	CSAGPLMSSYEQYF
TRBJ2-1	few	-	TRBV7-7	TGTGCTAGCAGCTTAGGAGACGGGGAATACAATGAGCAGTTCTTC	CASSLGDGEYNEQFF
TRBJ2-7	-	TRBD2	TRBV20-1	TGCAGTGCCGTACTAGCGGGGGGCTCATTCTACTCCTACGAGCAGTACTTC	CSAVLAGGSFYSYEQYF
TRBJ1-1	many	-	TRBV7-6	TGTGCCAGCAGCATGGGCCCGAACACTGAAGCTTTCTTT	CASSMGPNTEAFF
TRBJ2-1	many	-	TRBV25-1	TGTGCCAGCAGTGAATTTGACAATGAGCAGTTCTTC	CASSEFDNEQFF
TRBJ2-7	-	TRBD2	TRBV4-3	TGCGCCAGCAGCCAAGTCGGCGGGGGGGCCTACGGGCAGTACTTC	CASSQVGGGAYGQYF
TRBJ2-5	-	TRBD2	TRBV18	TGTGCCAGCTCACCCTACGGGGTGGCGGGGAGGGGGACCCAGTACTTC	CASSPYGVAGRGTQYF
TRBJ2-5	many	TRBD2	TRBV7-3	TGTGCCAGCAGCCAAGGACTAGCGGGGGCGGAGACCCAGTACTTC	CASSQGLAGAETQYF
TRBJ1-2	many	TRBD1	TRBV5-1	TGCGCCAGCAGCTTACACGGACAGGGCAGCTATGGCTACACCTTC	CASSLHGQGSYGYTF
TRBJ2-7	many	-	TRBV7-8	TGTGCCAGCAGCGATCTCAGCCACGAGCAGTACTTC	CASSDLSHEQYF
TRBJ1-1	-	-	TRBV3-1	TGTGCCAGCAGCTCGATCGAACAGAACACTGAAGCTTTCTTT	CASSSIEQNTEAFF
TRBJ2-7	-	-	TRBV27	TGTGCCAGCAGTTCCCTTCGGAGCGAGCAGTACTTC	CASSSLRSEQYF
TRBJ2-1	-	-	TRBV12-3/TRBV12-4	TGTGCCAGCAGTTTGGGGGTGGAGCGGCGCAACAATGAGCAGTTCTTC	CASSLGVERRNNEQFF
TRBJ2-1	-	-	TRBV11-3	TGTGCCACCCTGGACAGAGACAATGAGCAGTTCTTC	CATLDRDNEQFF